Listed below are T cell receptor beta chains from one sample, sequenced in a study of blood T cell repertoires in COVID-19. Sequencing was performed with immunoSEQ multiplex PCR; in TCRdb, only in-frame clones are kept and a portion is missing. The sample lists 210,000 or so clones; approximately 84% were seen once. Material: peripheral blood. These receptors were obtained from a woman in her forties or fifties with active or convalescent COVID-19. The CDR3 runs from the conserved cysteine through the conserved F or W. The D gene is left open where the match is weak. Size values are once, few and many counts, or a class for expanded clones, and some rows have none.

CDR3 protein | CDR3 DNA | V gene | clone size | J gene | D gene
CASSPGTEGTEAFF | TGTGCCAGTAGTCCAGGGACAGAGGGCACTGAAGCTTTCTTT | TRBV19 | . | TRBJ1-1 | TRBD1
CASGAGDYQPQHF | TGTGCCAGCGGTGCGGGGGATTATCAGCCCCAGCATTTT | TRBV19 | . | TRBJ1-5 | .
CASSPSILRLAGVLEQFF | TGTGCCAGCTCACCATCCATCCTTCGGCTAGCGGGAGTTTTGGAGCAGTTCTTC | TRBV18 | . | TRBJ2-1 | TRBD2
CASPGGRGNSPLHF | TGTGCCAGCCCGGGGGGAAGGGGTAATTCACCCCTCCACTTT | TRBV6-4 | once | TRBJ1-6 | .
CASSFNTGGGQFF | TGTGCCAGCAGCTTCAATACAGGGGGTGGGCAGTTCTTC | TRBV11-2 | . | TRBJ2-1 | TRBD1
CASSPTGQGLPYEQYF | TGTGCCAGCAGCCCAACCGGACAGGGGCTGCCCTACGAGCAGTACTTC | TRBV7-3 | few | TRBJ2-7 | TRBD1
CASSPGWSSYNSPLHF | TGTGCCAGCAGCCCTGGGTGGAGCTCCTATAATTCACCCCTCCACTTT | TRBV6-2/TRBV6-3 | . | TRBJ1-6 | .
CASSPPTAGENEQFF | TGTGCCAGCTCACCACCGACCGCGGGGGAGAATGAGCAGTTCTTC | TRBV18 | . | TRBJ2-1 | TRBD2
CASSPGQGRTEAFF | TGCGCCAGCAGCCCTGGACAGGGAAGGACTGAAGCTTTCTTT | TRBV5-1 | . | TRBJ1-1 | TRBD1
CASSQGQKLNYGYTF | TGCGCCAGCAGCCAGGGACAGAAGCTTAACTATGGCTACACCTTC | TRBV5-1 | once | TRBJ1-2 | TRBD1
CASSLAWDMTQYF | TGCGCCAGCAGCTTGGCCTGGGACATGACGCAGTATTTT | TRBV5-1 | . | TRBJ2-3 | .
CATGTSGRSNEQFF | TGTGCCACCGGGACTAGCGGGAGGAGCAATGAGCAGTTCTTC | TRBV28 | . | TRBJ2-1 | TRBD2
CASSRRQGVVEQYF | TGTGCCAGCAGCAGAAGACAGGGAGTTGTCGAGCAGTACTTC | TRBV6-5 | . | TRBJ2-7 | TRBD1
CASSSWGQTHQPQHF | TGTGCCAGCAGCTCGTGGGGACAGACCCATCAGCCCCAGCATTTT | TRBV3-1/TRBV3-2 | few | TRBJ1-5 | TRBD1
CASRPRTGNTEAFF | TGTGCCAGCAGGCCTCGGACAGGGAACACTGAAGCTTTCTTT | TRBV28 | once | TRBJ1-1 | TRBD1
CASSSGIYGYTF | TGTGCCAGCAGCTCCGGGATCTATGGCTACACCTTC | TRBV5-6 | . | TRBJ1-2 | .
CASSLTPAGVYGYTF | TGTGCCAGCAGCCTTACCCCGGCGGGGGTCTATGGCTACACCTTC | TRBV27 | . | TRBJ1-2 | .
CASRKDALSSGELFF | TGTGCCAGCAGAAAAGACGCGCTTAGCAGCGGGGAGCTGTTTTTT | TRBV6-5 | . | TRBJ2-2 | .
CASKLPGQTEAFF | TGCGCCAGCAAACTTCCCGGACAGACGGAAGCTTTCTTT | TRBV5-1 | . | TRBJ1-1 | .
CASSPSLRTGGYPSYTDTQYF | TGTGCCAGCAGCCCCAGCCTACGGACAGGGGGGTATCCCTCCTACACAGATACGCAGTATTTT | TRBV3-1/TRBV3-2 | . | TRBJ2-3 | TRBD1
CATSGGAREKLFF | TGTGCCACCTCAGGAGGGGCAAGGGAAAAACTGTTTTTT | TRBV12-3/TRBV12-4 | few | TRBJ1-4 | .
CASSPRLHGLTAPNEQFF | TGTGCCAGCAGCCCACGACTGCACGGACTAACTGCTCCCAATGAGCAGTTCTTC | TRBV5-4 | . | TRBJ2-1 | .
CASKTAGGNQPQHF | TGTGCCAGCAAGACGGCAGGGGGCAATCAGCCCCAGCATTTT | TRBV2 | . | TRBJ1-5 | .
CASSLDRVTLNTEAFF | TGTGCCAGCAGCTTAGATCGAGTCACCCTGAACACTGAAGCTTTCTTT | TRBV11-2 | . | TRBJ1-1 | .
CASSEAGGAINEQFF | TGTGCCAGCAGTGAAGCCGGGGGAGCTATCAATGAGCAGTTCTTC | TRBV2 | . | TRBJ2-1 | .
CASSQFRTGNQPQHF | TGCGCCAGCAGCCAATTCCGGACAGGGAATCAGCCCCAGCATTTT | TRBV4-1 | . | TRBJ1-5 | TRBD1
CASSLEGSGGAYEQYF | TGTGCCAGCAGCTTGGAGGGGAGCGGAGGGGCCTACGAGCAGTACTTC | TRBV5-5 | . | TRBJ2-7 | .
CASAGTGTEKLFF | TGTGCCAGCGCCGGGACAGGGACCGAAAAACTGTTTTTT | TRBV19 | few | TRBJ1-4 | TRBD1
CASSGKANYGYTF | TGTGCCAGCAGTGGTAAAGCAAACTATGGCTACACCTTC | TRBV28 | . | TRBJ1-2 | .
CASSPGTGEYNEQFF | TGTGCCAGCAGCCCTGGGACAGGAGAATACAATGAGCAGTTCTTC | TRBV3-1/TRBV3-2 | . | TRBJ2-1 | TRBD1
CASKVGGTYNEQFF | TGTGCCAGCAAGGTGGGCGGGACTTACAATGAGCAGTTCTTC | TRBV6-5 | many | TRBJ2-1 | .
CASSAGFYGYTF | TGTGCCAGCAGCGCAGGGTTCTATGGCTACACCTTC | TRBV9 | . | TRBJ1-2 | .
CASSLRGQGGGYTF | TGTGCCAGCAGCCTTCGAGGACAGGGTGGTGGCTACACCTTC | TRBV3-1/TRBV3-2 | . | TRBJ1-2 | TRBD1
CASSQEGANYNEQFF | TGTGCCAGCAGCCAAGAGGGGGCGAACTACAATGAGCAGTTCTTC | TRBV4-2 | . | TRBJ2-1 | .
CAWGGSGGFYEQYF | TGTGCCTGGGGTGGGAGCGGGGGGTTCTACGAGCAGTACTTC | TRBV30 | once | TRBJ2-7 | TRBD2
CASSLDRAPGYTF | TGTGCCAGCAGCCTTGACAGGGCGCCCGGCTACACCTTC | TRBV11-2 | . | TRBJ1-2 | TRBD1
CASSFRQADSGNTIYF | TGTGCCAGTAGTTTCCGACAGGCTGACTCTGGAAACACCATATATTTT | TRBV19 | once | TRBJ1-3 | .
CASTPPSGSGNTIYF | TGTGCCAGCACCCCCCCTTCGGGATCTGGAAACACCATATATTTT | TRBV28 | . | TRBJ1-3 | .
CASSPISARGAFF | TGTGCCAGCAGTCCCATCTCTGCCAGGGGTGCTTTCTTT | TRBV28 | . | TRBJ1-1 | .
CASSVGTGTGTSNYEQYF | TGTGCCAGCAGCGTCGGAACCGGGACAGGGACTAGTAACTACGAGCAGTACTTC | TRBV9 | few | TRBJ2-7 | .
CASSLRASGELFF | TGTGCCAGCAGCTTAAGGGCTTCCGGGGAGCTGTTTTTT | TRBV7-3 | . | TRBJ2-2 | .
CAISESRRPARLAGDTGELFF | TGTGCCATCAGTGAGTCCCGGCGGCCCGCTAGACTAGCGGGGGACACCGGGGAGCTGTTTTTT | TRBV10-3 | . | TRBJ2-2 | TRBD2
CATSEQGIGGANVLTF | TGTGCCACCAGTGAACAGGGAATCGGAGGGGCCAACGTCCTGACTTTC | TRBV24-1 | . | TRBJ2-6 | .